The 3 T cell receptor beta chains below come from one sample, sequenced in a study of blood T cell repertoires in COVID-19. The data were produced by immunoSEQ multiplex PCR, yet TCRdb's version contains in-frame clones alone and is incomplete. The sample contains under 250,000 clones, about nine tenths of which appear only once. Sequencing was done on a sample of peripheral blood. These receptors originate from a man aged 30 to 39 with COVID-19, enrolled during active disease.

The chain links TRBV7-9 to TRBJ2-1; 11 positions agree with TRBD2. The CDR3 totals 18 residues. Germline CDR1 and CDR2: SEHNR and FQNEAQ (reference sequence). V gave up 5 bases and J gave up 0 bases; unmatched junction bases: 9. The CDR3 loop is CASSRKLAGASSYNEQFF. The CDR3 DNA follows: TGTGCCAGCAGCCGCAAACTAGCGGGGGCCAGCTCCTACAATGAGCAGTTCTTC.

The chain joins TRBV5-4 to TRBJ2-4; 12 positions agree with TRBD1. V lost 4 bases, J lost 6 bases, and 2 bases stayed unmatched. Germline assignment: CDR1 SGHNT and CDR2 YYREEE (reference sequence). This CDR3 contains 14 residues. In DNA, the CDR3 is TGTGCCAGCAGCGGGGACAGGGGGCGAAACATTCAGTACTTC. It yields the protein CASSGDRGRNIQYF. The whole variable domain, filled in from reference TRBV5-4 and TRBJ2-4, reads ETGVTQSPTHLIKTRGQQVTLRCSSQSGHNTVSWYQQALGQGPQFIFQYYREEENGRGNFPPRFSGLQFPNYSSELNVNALELDDSALYLCASSGDRGRNIQYFGAGTRLSVL.

V gene TRBV18 combines with J gene TRBJ1-6; possibly TRBD1 for D (6 bases). This CDR3 contains 13 residues. Trimming cost V 3 bases and J 10 bases, with 10 bases left between them. The germline CDR1 and CDR2 sequences are KGHSH and LQKENI. Here the CDR3 DNA reads TGTGCCAGCTCACCGGACAGACAGTCACCCCTCCACTTT. Residues: CASSPDRQSPLHF.